This T cell receptor (beta chain) is drawn from a study of blood T cells in healthy people across ages. The CDR3 spans 18 residues. The germline gives CDR1 LGHNA, CDR2 YNFKEQ. A note on this clonotype: This may come from a read error, since a much larger clone is one base off.

With a J-beta primer mix and a sample-barcoded 5' primer, a second PCR ran about 7 to 11 cycles. Using its own MiXCR run on the 5' RACE reads, TCRdb lists one record per CDR3 protein. This table holds about 1.6 million distinct CDR3 sequences, roughly 30% found once. The chain couples TRBV4-2 to TRBJ2-6; TRBD1 aligns across 9 bases. The sequencing sample was made of blood. This receptor was taken from a woman in her 30s in good health. The CDR3: CASSRGGTGPSEANVLTF. The CDR3, as DNA: TGTGCCAGCAGCCGGGGTGGGACAGGGCCCTCTGAGGCCAACGTCCTGACTTTC.